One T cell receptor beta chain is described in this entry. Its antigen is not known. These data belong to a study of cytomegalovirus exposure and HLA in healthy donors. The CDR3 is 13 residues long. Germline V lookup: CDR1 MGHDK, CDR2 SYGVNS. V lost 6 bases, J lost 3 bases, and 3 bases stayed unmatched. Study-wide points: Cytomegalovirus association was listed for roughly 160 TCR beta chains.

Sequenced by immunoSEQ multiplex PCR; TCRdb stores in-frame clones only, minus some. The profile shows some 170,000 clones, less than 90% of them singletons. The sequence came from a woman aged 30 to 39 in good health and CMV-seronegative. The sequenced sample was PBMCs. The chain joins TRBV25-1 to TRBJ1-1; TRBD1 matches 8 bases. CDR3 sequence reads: CASRGQGDTEAFF. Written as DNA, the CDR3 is TGTGCCAGCAGAGGACAGGGAGACACTGAAGCTTTCTTT.